This TCR beta chain stems from a study of beta chain features in type 1 diabetes. This CDR3 has 15 amino acids. The germline CDR1 and CDR2 sequences are MGHDK and SYGVNS. J was trimmed by 2 bases and V by 5 bases; bases with no gene match: 5. Remarks on this clone: Its matching antigen is unknown.

General study results and limits: When Type 1 diabetes patients were examined, their TCRB CDR3s proved moderately but significantly shorter in all four CD4+ subsets.

The authors reverse transcribed all of the isolated RNA, so sequencing captured expressed TCRB transcripts. Data came from immunoSEQ multiplex PCR; TCRdb stores just in-frame clones and leaves some out. Here the sample spans roughly 180,000 clones, roughly 8% being singletons. The sequencing sample was made of central memory CD4+ T cells from blood. The TCR was taken from a man between 18 and 35 years old with type 1 diabetes. The chain links TRBV25-1 to TRBJ2-2, with 7 bases that match TRBD2. CDR3 sequence (DNA): TGTGCCAGCAGTTGGGGGACTACTAACACCGGGGAGCTGTTTTTT. Encoded protein: CASSWGTTNTGELFF.